The rows below give T cell receptor beta chains drawn from one sample of a study of CD8+CD57+ T cells in acquired aplastic anemia. Via MiXCR, TCRdb re-called the reads, giving one row per CDR3 protein. The sample has about 160,000 distinct CDR3 sequences; just under 45% are singletons. Material for sequencing was sorted CD4+, CD8+, or CD8+CD57+ T cells (not recorded which) from PBMCs. The receptors stem from a human donor in good health. CDR3s include the opening cysteine and the closing phenylalanine or tryptophan. Fields, in order: clone size, J gene, D gene, V gene, CDR3 DNA, CDR3 protein. The D gene is left open where the match is weak. Size tells how often a clone was seen (once, few, many) or the class of an expanded clone, and some rows leave it out.

>many|TRBJ1-5|.|TRBV6-1
TGTGCCAGCAGTGGGCAGAATAGCAATCAGCCCCAGCATTTT
CASSGQNSNQPQHF
>.|TRBJ1-1|.|TRBV25-1
TGTGCCAGCAGTGCCACAGGAGCCCGTGAAGCTTTCTTT
CASSATGAREAFF
>many|TRBJ2-6|.|TRBV9
TGTGCCAGCAGCGCTCGGCAGGGGCTCCGCGGGGCCAACGTCCTGACTTTC
CASSARQGLRGANVLTF
>.|TRBJ1-2|TRBD1|TRBV20-1
TGCAGTGCTAGTGAGGCAGGGGGCGCCTATGGCTACACCTTC
CSASEAGGAYGYTF
>.|TRBJ2-5|.|TRBV5-1
TGCGCCAGCAGCTTGGGACAGGGAGGCAGGGAGACCCAGTACTTC
CASSLGQGGRETQYF
>many|TRBJ1-5|.|TRBV19
TGTGCCAGTAATAATCAGGGAAGCAATCAGCCCCAGCATTTT
CASNNQGSNQPQHF
>.|TRBJ1-5|.|TRBV29-1
TGCAGCGTTGTTTCAGGCAATCAGCCCCAGCATTTT
CSVVSGNQPQHF
>.|TRBJ2-5|.|TRBV20-1
TGCAGTGCCCCCGACGCCCGGACCCAAGAGACCCAGTACTTC
CSAPDARTQETQYF
>many|TRBJ2-7|.|TRBV5-4
TGTGCCAGCAGCTTATCAGGCCTTAACTCCTACGAGCAGTACTTC
CASSLSGLNSYEQYF
>many|TRBJ2-1|.|TRBV20-1
TGCAGTGCTAGAATGAGATTTGGGCCGTACAATGAGCAGTTCTTC
CSARMRFGPYNEQFF
>.|TRBJ1-1|.|TRBV28
TGTGCCAGTGGTAAGGGCGGGATGAACACTGAAGCTTTCTTT
CASGKGGMNTEAFF
>.|TRBJ1-1|.|TRBV29-1
TGCAGCGTTGAGGGCCGTTTGAACACTGAAGCTTTCTTT
CSVEGRLNTEAFF
>.|TRBJ1-2|.|TRBV3-1
TGTGCCAGCAGCCTCAGCGCAGGGCGCTATGGCTACACCTTC
CASSLSAGRYGYTF
>.|TRBJ2-3|TRBD1|TRBV2
TGTGCCAGCGGGACAGGGGTTCCAGATACGCAGTATTTT
CASGTGVPDTQYF
>few|TRBJ2-2|.|TRBV6-2/TRBV6-3
TGTGCCAGCAGCACCCCGCCCAAAAAGATTATCGGGGAGCTGTTTTTT
CASSTPPKKIIGELFF
>many|TRBJ1-2|.|TRBV7-9
TGTGCCAGCAGCCCAGCCGGGGGCAAGGACACCTTC
CASSPAGGKDTF
>few|TRBJ1-5|.|TRBV30
TGTGCCTGGAGTGCAGGGATTAATCAGCCCCAGCATTTT
CAWSAGINQPQHF
>.|TRBJ1-6|TRBD1|TRBV25-1
TGTGCCAGCAGTGCTGAGGGGGCACCGATAAATTCACCCCTCCACTTT
CASSAEGAPINSPLHF
>.|TRBJ1-2|TRBD1|TRBV4-2
TGTGCCAGCAGCAAAAGAGGGCAGGGGGCAGAATATGGCTACACCTTC
CASSKRGQGAEYGYTF
>many|TRBJ2-5|TRBD1|TRBV15
TGTGCCACCAGCAGCCACGCCTTGGGACAGGGCCATGAAGAGACCCAGTACTTC
CATSSHALGQGHEETQYF
>once|TRBJ2-1|TRBD1|TRBV3-1
TGTGCCAGCAGCCCCGGGACAGTCAATGAGCAGTTCTTC
CASSPGTVNEQFF
>many|TRBJ1-2|TRBD1|TRBV20-1
TGCAGTGCTAAAGGGGACAGGGGGAATGGCTACACCTTC
CSAKGDRGNGYTF
>.|TRBJ2-7|TRBD2|TRBV9
TGTGCCAGCAGCGGGACTAGCGGGAACCACGAGCAGTACTTC
CASSGTSGNHEQYF
>few|TRBJ2-5|.|TRBV15
TGTGCCACCAGCTCGACGGACTTCCAAGAGACCCAGTACTTC
CATSSTDFQETQYF
>many|TRBJ2-2|TRBD2|TRBV7-3
TGTGCCAGCAGCTTGTCTTTTGGGATAGCGGGAAACACCGGGGAGCTGTTTTTT
CASSLSFGIAGNTGELFF
>many|TRBJ2-7|.|TRBV7-9
TGTGCCAGCAGCTTAGATTTGTTGACGGAGTACGAGCAGTACTTC
CASSLDLLTEYEQYF
>many|TRBJ2-3|.|TRBV11-2
TGTGCCAGCAGCTTGTTTGGGGGGGCTAGCACAGATACGCAGTATTTT
CASSLFGGASTDTQYF
>many|TRBJ2-4|TRBD2|TRBV15
TGTGCCACCAGCAGAGATCCGGGGGGGGTAGCCAAAAACATTCAGTACTTC
CATSRDPGGVAKNIQYF
>.|TRBJ1-6|TRBD1|TRBV6-1
TGTGCCAGCAGGGTCGGGGAGGGGGCGCGGGCCCTCCACTTT
CASRVGEGARALHF
>many|TRBJ2-5|TRBD2|TRBV5-4
TGTGCCAGCAGCTCAACAGCGGGGGGGCCTCAAGAGACCCAGTACTTC
CASSSTAGGPQETQYF
>many|TRBJ2-2|TRBD2|TRBV24-1
TGTGCCACCAGTGATTGGAGCGGGAAAAACACCGGGGAGCTGTTTTTT
CATSDWSGKNTGELFF
>.|TRBJ1-2|TRBD1|TRBV10-3
TGTGCCATCAGGGTGGACAGGGGACATGGCTACACCTTC
CAIRVDRGHGYTF
>many|TRBJ1-2|TRBD1|TRBV2
TGTGCCAGCAAGACAGGGGCCGCTCAGGGAAGCCATGGCTACACCTTC
CASKTGAAQGSHGYTF
>many|TRBJ2-2|.|TRBV2
TGTGCCAGCAGTCCTTTAGCAGCCGGGGAGCTGTTTTTT
CASSPLAAGELFF
>.|TRBJ1-1|.|TRBV14
TGTGCCAGCAGCCAGGGGCGGAGGATGAACACTGAAGCTTTCTTT
CASSQGRRMNTEAFF
>.|TRBJ2-7|TRBD1|TRBV25-1
TGTGCCAGCAGTGCTAGTCGGACAGGGGGCAGGCACTACGAGCAGTACTTC
CASSASRTGGRHYEQYF
>once|TRBJ2-3|TRBD2|TRBV9
TGTGCCAGCAGCCTCACCGGGACTAGCGGGGCTACAGATACGCAGTATTTT
CASSLTGTSGATDTQYF
>.|TRBJ2-2|.|TRBV10-3
TGTGCCATGGGCCCGGGGAGCACCGGGGAGCTGTTTTTT
CAMGPGSTGELFF
>few|TRBJ1-1|.|TRBV10-3
TGTGCCATCAGTGACAACTCCCTGAACACTGAAGCTTTCTTT
CAISDNSLNTEAFF
>.|TRBJ2-5|.|TRBV27
TGTGCCAGCAAAAGACGTGGGGACTGGGAGACCCAGTACTTC
CASKRRGDWETQYF
>.|TRBJ2-5|TRBD1|TRBV29-1
TGCAGCGTTGAAGGGACAGGGATAGAGACCCAGTACTTC
CSVEGTGIETQYF
>.|TRBJ2-3|TRBD2|TRBV15
TGTGCCACCAGCTCCTACGGGACTAGCGACACAGATACGCAGTATTTT
CATSSYGTSDTDTQYF
>few|TRBJ1-6|.|TRBV29-1
TGCAGCGTTGGTTTCGCCAGCAATTCACCCCTCCACTTT
CSVGFASNSPLHF
>many|TRBJ2-2|TRBD1|TRBV19
TGTGCCAGTAGAAAAGACAGGGCCACCGGGGAGCTGTTTTTT
CASRKDRATGELFF